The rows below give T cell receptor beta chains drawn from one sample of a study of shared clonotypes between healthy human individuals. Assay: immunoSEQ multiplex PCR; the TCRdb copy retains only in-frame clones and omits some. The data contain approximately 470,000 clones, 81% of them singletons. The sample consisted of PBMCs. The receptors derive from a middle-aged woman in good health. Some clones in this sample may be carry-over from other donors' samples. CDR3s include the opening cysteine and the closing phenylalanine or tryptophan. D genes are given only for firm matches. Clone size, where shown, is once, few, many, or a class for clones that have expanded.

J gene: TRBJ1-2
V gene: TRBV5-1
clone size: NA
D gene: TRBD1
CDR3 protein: CASSAGQGAPGGYAF
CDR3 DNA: TGCGCCAGCAGCGCGGGACAGGGGGCGCCTGGTGGCTACGCCTTC

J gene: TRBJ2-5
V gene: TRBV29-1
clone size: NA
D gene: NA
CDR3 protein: CSVGGGAGQETQYF
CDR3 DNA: TGCAGCGTTGGAGGGGGAGCGGGGCAAGAGACCCAGTACTTC

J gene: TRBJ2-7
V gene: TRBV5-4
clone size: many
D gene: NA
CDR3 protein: CASSQFAGPYEQYF
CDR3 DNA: TGCGCCAGCAGCCAATTTGCGGGGCCCTACGAGCAGTACTTC

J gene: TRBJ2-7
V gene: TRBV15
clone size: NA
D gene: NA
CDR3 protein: CATSRPGPSYEQYF
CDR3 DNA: TGTGCCACCAGCAGACCGGGACCGAGCTACGAGCAGTACTTC

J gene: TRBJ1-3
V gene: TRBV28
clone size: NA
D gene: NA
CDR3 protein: CASSLSGVGNTIYF
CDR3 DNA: TGTGCCAGCAGTTTATCAGGGGTAGGAAACACCATATATTTT

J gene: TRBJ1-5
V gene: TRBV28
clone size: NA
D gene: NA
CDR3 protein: CASSFGTGLSNQPQHF
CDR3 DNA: TGTGCCAGCAGTTTCGGGACGGGGTTAAGCAATCAGCCCCAGCATTTT

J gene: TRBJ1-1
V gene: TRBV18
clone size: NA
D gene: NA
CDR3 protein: CASSPWTAGRGEAFF
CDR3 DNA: TGTGCCAGCTCACCGTGGACCGCCGGGCGGGGTGAAGCTTTCTTT

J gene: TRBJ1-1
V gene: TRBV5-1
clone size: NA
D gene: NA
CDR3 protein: CASSRGAGMGPMNTEAFF
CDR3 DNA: TGCGCCAGCAGCCGAGGGGCGGGGATGGGGCCTATGAACACTGAAGCTTTCTTT

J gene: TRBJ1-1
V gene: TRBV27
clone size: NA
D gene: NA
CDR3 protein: CASSRYRDTEAFF
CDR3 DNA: TGTGCCAGCAGCCGATACAGAGACACTGAAGCTTTCTTT

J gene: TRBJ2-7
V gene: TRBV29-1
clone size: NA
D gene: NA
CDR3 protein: CSARLGGSREQYF
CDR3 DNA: TGCAGCGCCCGACTGGGGGGATCTCGCGAGCAGTACTTC

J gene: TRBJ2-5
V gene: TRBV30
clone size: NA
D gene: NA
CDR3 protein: CACSNGETQYF
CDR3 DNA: TGTGCCTGCTCGAACGGAGAGACCCAGTACTTC

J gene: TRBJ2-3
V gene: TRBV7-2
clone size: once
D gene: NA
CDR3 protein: CASSPGHQTDTQYF
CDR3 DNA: TGTGCCAGCAGCCCGGGACATCAGACAGATACGCAGTATTTT

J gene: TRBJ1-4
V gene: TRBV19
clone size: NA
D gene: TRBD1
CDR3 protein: CASNLDRGEKLFF
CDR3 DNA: TGTGCCAGTAACCTGGACAGGGGCGAAAAACTGTTTTTT

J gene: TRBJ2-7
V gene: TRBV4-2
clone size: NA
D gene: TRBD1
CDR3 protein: CASSQDRGQGAREQYF
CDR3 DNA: TGTGCCAGCAGCCAAGATCGGGGGCAGGGGGCGCGGGAGCAGTACTTC

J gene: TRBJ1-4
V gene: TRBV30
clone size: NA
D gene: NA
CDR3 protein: CAWDRQRGEKLFF
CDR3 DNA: TGTGCCTGGGACAGGCAACGGGGTGAAAAACTGTTTTTT

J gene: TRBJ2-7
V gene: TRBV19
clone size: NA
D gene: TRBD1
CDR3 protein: CASSFRGTGSYEQYF
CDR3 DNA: TGTGCCAGTAGTTTCCGCGGGACAGGGAGCTACGAGCAGTACTTC

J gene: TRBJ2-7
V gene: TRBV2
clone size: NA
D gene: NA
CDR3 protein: CASQGSRSYEQYF
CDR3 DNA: TGTGCCAGCCAGGGCAGTCGGTCGTACGAGCAGTACTTC

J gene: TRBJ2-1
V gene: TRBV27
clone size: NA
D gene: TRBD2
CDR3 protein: CASSLGIAGDGLSEQFF
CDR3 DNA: TGTGCCAGCAGTTTAGGGATAGCGGGAGATGGACTTAGTGAGCAGTTCTTC

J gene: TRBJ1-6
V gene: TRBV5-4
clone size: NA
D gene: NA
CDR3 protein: CASSLDANSYNSPLHF
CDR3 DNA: TGTGCCAGCAGCTTGGACGCCAACTCCTATAATTCACCCCTCCACTTT

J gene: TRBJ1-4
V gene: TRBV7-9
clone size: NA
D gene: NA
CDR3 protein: CASSSPKGGEKLFF
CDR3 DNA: TGTGCCAGCAGCTCCCCCAAGGGTGGGGAAAAACTGTTTTTT

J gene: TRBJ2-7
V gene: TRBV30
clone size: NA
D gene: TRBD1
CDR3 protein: CAWSGGQGVLNEQYF
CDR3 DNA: TGTGCCTGGAGTGGCGGGCAGGGGGTTTTAAACGAGCAGTACTTC

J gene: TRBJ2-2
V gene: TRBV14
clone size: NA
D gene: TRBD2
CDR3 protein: CASSQVRGGHTGELFF
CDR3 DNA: TGTGCCAGCAGCCAAGTCCGGGGAGGGCACACCGGGGAGCTGTTTTTT

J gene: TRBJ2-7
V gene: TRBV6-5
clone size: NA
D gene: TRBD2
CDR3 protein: CASSSGLAGAYEQYF
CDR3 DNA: TGTGCCAGCAGCAGCGGACTAGCGGGTGCCTACGAGCAGTACTTC

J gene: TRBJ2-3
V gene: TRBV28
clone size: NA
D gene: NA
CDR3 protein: CASSAGGSPTDTQYF
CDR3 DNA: TGTGCCAGCAGTGCAGGGGGGTCCCCCACAGATACGCAGTATTTT

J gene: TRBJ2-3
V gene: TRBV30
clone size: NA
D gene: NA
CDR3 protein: CAWSGGRGDTQYF
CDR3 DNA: TGTGCCTGGAGTGGAGGCAGAGGAGATACGCAGTATTTT

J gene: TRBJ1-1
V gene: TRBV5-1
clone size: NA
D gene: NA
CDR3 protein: CASSWAVDGLSEAFF
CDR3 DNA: TGTGCCAGCAGCTGGGCTGTTGACGGCCTGTCTGAAGCTTTCTTT

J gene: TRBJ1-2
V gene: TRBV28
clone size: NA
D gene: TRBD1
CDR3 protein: CASSSPSQGENYGYTF
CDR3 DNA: TGTGCCAGCAGTTCTCCCTCGCAGGGGGAGAACTATGGCTACACCTTC

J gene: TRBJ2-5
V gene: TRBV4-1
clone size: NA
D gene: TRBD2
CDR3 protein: CASSQGNGAGGRGTQYF
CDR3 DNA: TGCGCCAGCAGCCAAGGGAATGGAGCGGGAGGGCGGGGGACCCAGTACTTC

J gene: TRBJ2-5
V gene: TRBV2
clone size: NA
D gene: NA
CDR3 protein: CASTPRTVRGETQYF
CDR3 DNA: TGTGCCAGCACCCCCCGGACTGTACGCGGGGAGACCCAGTACTTC

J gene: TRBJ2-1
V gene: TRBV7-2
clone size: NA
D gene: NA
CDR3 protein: CASSRMSRDNEQFF
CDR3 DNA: TGTGCCAGCAGCCGTATGAGCCGAGACAATGAGCAGTTCTTC

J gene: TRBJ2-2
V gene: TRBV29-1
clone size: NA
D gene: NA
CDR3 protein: CSVEDSGTGGELFF
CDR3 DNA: TGCAGCGTTGAGGACAGCGGGACTGGCGGGGAGCTGTTTTTT

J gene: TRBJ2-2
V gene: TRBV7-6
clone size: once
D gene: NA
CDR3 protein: CASSATPTGELFF
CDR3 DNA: TGTGCCAGCAGCGCGACACCGACCGGGGAGCTGTTTTTT

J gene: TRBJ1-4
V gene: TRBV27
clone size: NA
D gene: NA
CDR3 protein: CASSLGWGQGRSNEKLFF
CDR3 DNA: TGTGCCAGCAGTTTGGGTTGGGGGCAGGGCCGGTCTAATGAAAAACTGTTTTTT

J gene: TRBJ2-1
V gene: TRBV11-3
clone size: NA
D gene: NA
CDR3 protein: CASSPSRGYNEQFF
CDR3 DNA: TGTGCCAGCAGCCCCTCTAGGGGATACAATGAGCAGTTCTTC

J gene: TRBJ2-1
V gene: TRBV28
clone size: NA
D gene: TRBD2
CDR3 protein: CASSTTSGSQNEQFF
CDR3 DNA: TGTGCCAGCAGCACAACTAGCGGGAGTCAGAATGAGCAGTTCTTC

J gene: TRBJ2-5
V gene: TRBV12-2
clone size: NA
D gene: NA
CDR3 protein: CASRPSRYQETQYF
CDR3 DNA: TGTGCAAGTCGCCCAAGTAGGTACCAAGAGACCCAGTACTTC

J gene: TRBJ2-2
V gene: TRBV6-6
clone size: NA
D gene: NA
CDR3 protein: CASSYLAIKNTGELFF
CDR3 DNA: TGTGCCAGCAGTTACTTAGCGATAAAGAACACCGGGGAGCTGTTTTTT

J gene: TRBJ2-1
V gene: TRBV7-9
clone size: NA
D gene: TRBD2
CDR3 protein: CASSLASSLAGGEQFF
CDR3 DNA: TGTGCCAGCAGCTTAGCGTCATCCCTAGCGGGAGGTGAGCAGTTCTTC

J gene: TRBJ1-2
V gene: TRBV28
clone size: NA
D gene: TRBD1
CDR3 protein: CASSRPRTGFYGYTF
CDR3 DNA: TGTGCCAGCAGTCGACCCCGGACAGGCTTCTATGGCTACACCTTC

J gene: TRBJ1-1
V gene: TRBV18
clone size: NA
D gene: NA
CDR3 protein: CASSADTEAFF
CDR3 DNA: TGTGCCAGCTCAGCAGACACTGAAGCTTTCTTT

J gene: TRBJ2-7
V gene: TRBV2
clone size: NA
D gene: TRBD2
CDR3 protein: CASSEFGLAGGVPYEQYF
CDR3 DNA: TGTGCCAGCAGTGAATTCGGGCTAGCGGGAGGGGTCCCCTACGAGCAGTACTTC

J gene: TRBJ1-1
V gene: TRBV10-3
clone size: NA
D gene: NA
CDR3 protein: CAISESWEAMGAFF
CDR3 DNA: TGTGCCATCAGTGAGTCGTGGGAGGCAATGGGGGCTTTCTTT

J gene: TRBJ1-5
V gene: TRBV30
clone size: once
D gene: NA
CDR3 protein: CAWGTFGQPQHF
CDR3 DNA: TGTGCCTGGGGGACGTTCGGTCAGCCCCAGCATTTT

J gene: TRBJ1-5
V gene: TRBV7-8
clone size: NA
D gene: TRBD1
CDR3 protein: CASSLALRGQEHF
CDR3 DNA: TGTGCCAGCAGCTTAGCGCTAAGAGGACAGGAGCATTTT

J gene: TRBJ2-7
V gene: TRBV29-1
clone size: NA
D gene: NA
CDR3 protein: CSVEVGGSYEQYF
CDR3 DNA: TGCAGCGTTGAGGTAGGGGGCTCCTACGAGCAGTACTTC

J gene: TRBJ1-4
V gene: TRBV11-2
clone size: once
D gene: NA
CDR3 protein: CASSREGGPNEKLFF
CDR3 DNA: TGTGCCAGCAGCCGGGAGGGAGGGCCTAATGAAAAACTGTTTTTT

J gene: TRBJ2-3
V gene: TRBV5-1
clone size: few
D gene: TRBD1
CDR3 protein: CASSLRQGAADTQYF
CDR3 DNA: TGCGCCAGCAGCCTCAGACAGGGGGCTGCAGATACGCAGTATTTT

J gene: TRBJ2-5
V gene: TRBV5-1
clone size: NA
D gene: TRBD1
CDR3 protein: CASSLDGTGVETQYF
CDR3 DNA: TGCGCCAGCAGCTTGGATGGGACAGGGGTAGAGACCCAGTACTTC

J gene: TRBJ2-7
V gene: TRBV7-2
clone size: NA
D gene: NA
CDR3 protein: CASSLAPAVGYEQYF
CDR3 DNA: TGTGCCAGCAGCTTAGCACCCGCAGTGGGTTACGAGCAGTACTTC

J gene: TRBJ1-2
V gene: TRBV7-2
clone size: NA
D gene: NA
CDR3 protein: CASSLFLHGYGYTF
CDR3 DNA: TGTGCCAGCAGCTTATTTCTACACGGCTATGGCTACACCTTC

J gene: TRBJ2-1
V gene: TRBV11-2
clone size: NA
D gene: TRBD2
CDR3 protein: CASSLSAGVYNEQFF
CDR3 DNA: TGTGCCAGCAGCTTATCGGCGGGAGTCTACAATGAGCAGTTCTTC